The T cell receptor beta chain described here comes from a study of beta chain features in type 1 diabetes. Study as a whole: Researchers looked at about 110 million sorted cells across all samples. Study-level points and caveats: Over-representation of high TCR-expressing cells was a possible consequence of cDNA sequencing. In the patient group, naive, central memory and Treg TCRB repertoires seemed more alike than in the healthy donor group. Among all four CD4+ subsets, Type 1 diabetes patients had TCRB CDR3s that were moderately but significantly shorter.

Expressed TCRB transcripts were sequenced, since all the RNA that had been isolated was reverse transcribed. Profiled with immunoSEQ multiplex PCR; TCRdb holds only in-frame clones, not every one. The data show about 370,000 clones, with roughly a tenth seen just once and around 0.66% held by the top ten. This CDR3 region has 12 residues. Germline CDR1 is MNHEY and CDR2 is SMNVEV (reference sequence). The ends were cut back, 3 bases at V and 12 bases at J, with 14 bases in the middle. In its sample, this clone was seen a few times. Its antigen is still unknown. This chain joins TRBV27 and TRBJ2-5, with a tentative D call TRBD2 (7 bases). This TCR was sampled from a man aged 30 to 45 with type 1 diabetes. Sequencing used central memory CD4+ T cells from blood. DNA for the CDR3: TGTGCCAGCAGTTTTTACACAGGGAGGGAGTACTTC. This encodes CASSFYTGREYF.